The 20 T cell receptor beta chains below come from one sample, sequenced in a study of pediatric ulcerative colitis. Sequencing used immunoSEQ multiplex PCR; TCRdb keeps in-frame clones, though not all of them. Of about 40,000 clones listed, 65% to 80% are singletons. One to two pinch biopsies were taken from the rectum during colonoscopy. The sequencing sample was made of gut tissue. Receptor source: a boy aged 5-17 years with severe ulcerative colitis.

This clone has a single count. V and J are TRBV13 and TRBJ2-3; 7 bases agree with TRBD2. The germline V gene encodes CDR1 PRHDT and CDR2 FYEKMQ (reference sequence). The CDR3 contains 17 residues. The V gene end was trimmed by 5 bases and the J gene end by 0 bases; junction bases not matched to a gene: 11. The CDR3: CASSPGGMGGSTDTQYF. The CDR3 DNA sequence: TGTGCCAGCAGCCCCGGGGGGATGGGGGGGAGCACAGATACGCAGTATTTT.

A few counts support this clone. The rearrangement uses TRBV7-6 and TRBJ1-3; D ambiguous. Germline V lookup: CDR1 SGHVS, CDR2 FNYEAQ. There are 15 residues in the CDR3. Trimming removed 1 base at V and 4 bases at J, with 11 bases between. CDR3 sequence reads: CASSLGALVGNTIYF. DNA for the CDR3: TGTGCCAGCAGCTTAGGAGCGTTAGTCGGAAACACCATATATTTT.

In its sample, this clone was seen a few times. The gene calls are TRBV30 and TRBJ1-1; TRBD1 might be the D (5 bases). The V gene's germline CDR1 is GTSNPN and CDR2 SVGIG (reference sequence). Deletions cut 8 bases from V and 1 base from J, with 14 bases between. This CDR3 comprises 13 residues. The DNA for the CDR3 is TGTGCCGGTACGGGACCCCAGAACACTGAAGCTTTCTTT. It translates to CAGTGPQNTEAFF.

This sequence joins TRBV6-1 and TRBJ2-5, with TRBD2 matching over 8 bases. Germline V lookup: CDR1 MNHNS, CDR2 SASEGT. CDR3 size: 17 residues. After removal of 3 bases from V and 5 bases from J, the junction contained 14 bases not matched to a gene. In nucleotides, the CDR3 is TGTGCCAGCAGTGAGGGACTAGTGGGCTACGGGGGGGAGACCCAGTACTTC. This sequence encodes CASSEGLVGYGGETQYF.

This clone was recorded once. This sequence joins TRBV5-1 and TRBJ1-3; D is unresolved. Looked up from germline, CDR1 is SGHRS and CDR2 is YFSETQ. The CDR3 is 15 amino acids. V was trimmed by 4 bases and J by 0 bases, leaving 11 bases between them. The CDR3 DNA sequence: TGCGCCAGCAGCCAGGCCGCCTACTCTGGAAACACCATATATTTT. Protein product: CASSQAAYSGNTIYF.

The CDR3 sequence is CASSFGSMNPDTQYF. The CDR3 bases are TGTGCCAGCAGCTTTGGCAGCATGAATCCAGATACGCAGTATTTT. The V and J genes are TRBV5-4 and TRBJ2-3; D ambiguous. V lost 2 bases to trimming and J lost 4 bases, with 14 bases between them. The CDR3 runs to 15 residues. In germline, CDR1 is SGHNT, CDR2 YYREEE (reference sequence).

Only one count was recorded for this clone. The chain recombines TRBV5-4 with TRBJ2-5; no firm D call. Germline values: CDR1 SGHNT, CDR2 YYREEE (reference sequence). CDR3 length: 13 residues. V was shortened by 1 base and J by 3 bases, with 7 bases between the two germline ends. The chain's CDR3 is CASSLMIEETQYF. DNA for the CDR3: TGTGCCAGCAGCTTGATGATAGAAGAGACCCAGTACTTC.

This chain connects TRBV6-1 to TRBJ2-7, with 8 bases identical to TRBD1. J was trimmed by 6 bases and V by 6 bases; bases with no gene match: 10. Germline CDR1 reads MNHNS; CDR2 reads SASEGT. This CDR3 is 14 amino acids long. The CDR3 DNA sequence: TGTGCCAGCAGCAGGACAGGGATTTCCGGCGAGCAGTACTTC. Translating gives CASSRTGISGEQYF.

The CDR3 region is CASRRRESEAFF. The CDR3 nucleotides are TGTGCCAGCCGAAGGAGGGAGAGTGAAGCTTTCTTT. V is TRBV6-5 and J is TRBJ1-1; D call uncertain. The length of the CDR3 is 12 residues. CDR1 MNHEY and CDR2 SVGAGI come from the germline V gene. V was cut by 8 bases and J by 7 bases, with 14 bases left in between.

The chain carries TRBV19 and TRBJ1-5; no clear D gene. The germline V gene encodes CDR1 LNHDA and CDR2 SQIVND (reference sequence). This CDR3 is built from 14 residues. V lost 8 bases to trimming and J lost 5 bases, with 16 bases between them. The CDR3 sequence is CASHKDLNYQPQHF. In DNA, the CDR3 is TGTGCCAGTCATAAGGACCTGAACTATCAGCCCCAGCATTTT.

V and J are TRBV19 and TRBJ2-7; a possible D gene is TRBD2 (6 bases). V lost 1 base to trimming and J lost 3 bases, with 16 bases between them. CDR1 and CDR2 (germline): LNHDA, SQIVND (reference sequence). The CDR3 covers 16 residues. The chain's CDR3 is CASSIVGGTLDYEQYF. The CDR3 DNA reads TGTGCCAGTAGTATAGTAGGAGGGACCCTTGACTACGAGCAGTACTTC.

In its sample, this clone was seen a few times. The chain combines TRBV5-1 with TRBJ2-7; D not certain. The CDR3 spans 16 residues. V dropped 0 bases and J dropped 0 bases, with 13 bases sitting between them. Germline CDR1 and CDR2: SGHRS and YFSETQ. The CDR3 nucleotides read TGCGCCAGCAGCTTGGCCGCGACACAGCTCTCCTACGAGCAGTACTTC. Its protein product is CASSLAATQLSYEQYF.

The chain employs TRBV5-1 and TRBJ2-5; 7 positions match TRBD1. V was pared by 2 bases and J by 5 bases, with 9 bases of the junction left unmatched. This CDR3 has 15 residues. Germline V gives CDR1 SGHRS, CDR2 YFSETQ. CDR3 residues: CASSFSGGKGETQYF. The CDR3 DNA reads TGCGCCAGCAGCTTCTCAGGGGGAAAGGGCGAGACCCAGTACTTC.

J is TRBJ2-7 and V is TRBV9; the D gene is possibly TRBD2 (6 bases). Germline loops: CDR1 SGDLS, CDR2 YYNGEE. V lost 3 bases and J 2 bases, leaving 12 bases between the germline ends. The CDR3 runs to 14 residues. The CDR3 DNA reads TGTGCCAGCAGCGGTCGGGGAGGCCCCTACGAGCAGTACTTC. Translated, it gives CASSGRGGPYEQYF.

The chain joins TRBV29-1 to TRBJ2-3; D ambiguous. This CDR3 comprises 16 residues. The germline V and J ends were trimmed by 0 bases and 4 bases, with 17 bases remaining between them. CDR1 is SQVTM and CDR2 is ANQGSEA in the germline V gene. CDR3: CSVEDRYGQQADTQYF. DNA of the CDR3: TGCAGCGTTGAAGATAGGTACGGCCAGCAGGCAGATACGCAGTATTTT.

The rearrangement links TRBV28 to TRBJ1-2, with D perhaps TRBD1 (5 bases). Germline V gene data show CDR1 as MDHEN and CDR2 as SYDVKM. The CDR3 contains 17 residues. V lost 6 bases to trimming and J lost 0 bases, with 20 bases between them. CDR3 region: CASSQGTESLSNYGYTF. CDR3 bases: TGTGCCAGCAGCCAAGGGACGGAGAGCCTTTCTAACTATGGCTACACCTTC.

This clone has just a few counts. At one boundary the junction diverges from the germline segment, which might be a read error. The genes are TRBV7-7 and TRBJ2-2; unclear D gene. The germline V gene has CDR1 SSHAT and CDR2 FNYEAQ (reference sequence). This CDR3 has 12 residues. The CDR3 DNA sequence: TGTGCTAGCAGCATAGGGAACGGGGAGCTGTTTTTT. Translated, it gives CASSIGNGELFF.

This clone appeared a few times. The rearrangement uses TRBV5-1 and TRBJ1-5, with D maybe TRBD1 (6 bases). V lost 4 bases and J 1 base, leaving 9 bases between the germline ends. The germline V gene encodes CDR1 SGHRS and CDR2 YFSETQ. CDR3 size: 14 residues. CDR3 coding DNA: TGCGCCAGCAGCACCGGACAGAGCAATCAGCCCCAGCATTTT. Residues: CASSTGQSNQPQHF.

The chain recombines TRBV27 with TRBJ2-1; TRBD1 matches 7 bases. Germline CDR1 is MNHEY and CDR2 is SMNVEV (reference sequence). Trimming at V came to 6 bases and at J to 3 bases, leaving 2 bases not matched to a gene. The CDR3 runs to 13 residues. This chain's CDR3 is CASRNRGYNEQFF. For the CDR3, the DNA is TGTGCCAGCAGGAACAGGGGCTACAATGAGCAGTTCTTC.

This clone appeared a single time. This chain uses TRBV7-9 with TRBJ2-7; the match to TRBD1 covers 11 bases. Germline V CDR1 and CDR2: SEHNR, FQNEAQ (reference sequence). The CDR3 is 16 residues long. The V and J ends lost 5 bases and 1 base, in that order; junction bases with no gene match: 7. CDR3 coding DNA: TGTGCCAGCAGCGGGACAGGGGGGAGTCCGTCCTACGAGCAGTACTTC. Amino acids: CASSGTGGSPSYEQYF.